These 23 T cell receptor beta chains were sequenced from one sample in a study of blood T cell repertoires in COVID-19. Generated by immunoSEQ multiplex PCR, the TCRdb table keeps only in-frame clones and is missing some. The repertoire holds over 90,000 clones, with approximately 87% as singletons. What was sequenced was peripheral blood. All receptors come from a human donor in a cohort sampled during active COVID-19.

The CDR3 DNA is TGCGCCAGCAGCTTGACGGGTGGGAGAAGCACAGATACGCAGTATTTT. Protein sequence: CASSLTGGRSTDTQYF. The chain carries TRBV5-1 and TRBJ2-3; a weak D match, TRBD2 (5 bases). Germline V lookup: CDR1 SGHRS, CDR2 YFSETQ. V gave up 1 base and J gave up 0 bases, with 12 bases separating them. The CDR3 runs to 16 residues.

The CDR3 DNA is TGTGCCAGCCCAAGGGTAAGGGAAAGACAGGCCACAGATACGCAGTATTTT. Its translation: CASPRVRERQATDTQYF. This rearrangement joins TRBV7-8 to TRBJ2-3, with D possibly being TRBD1 (6 bases). V was clipped by 8 bases and J by 2 bases, with 23 bases between them. In germline, CDR1 is SGHVS, CDR2 FQNEAQ. CDR3 length: 17 residues.

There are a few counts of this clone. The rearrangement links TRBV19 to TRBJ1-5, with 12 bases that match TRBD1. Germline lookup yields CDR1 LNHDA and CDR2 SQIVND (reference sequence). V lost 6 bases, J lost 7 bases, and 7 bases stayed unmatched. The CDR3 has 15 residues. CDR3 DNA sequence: TGTGCCAGTAGAGTACCGGGACAGGGGGCGCAGCCCCAGCATTTT. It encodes CASRVPGQGAQPQHF.

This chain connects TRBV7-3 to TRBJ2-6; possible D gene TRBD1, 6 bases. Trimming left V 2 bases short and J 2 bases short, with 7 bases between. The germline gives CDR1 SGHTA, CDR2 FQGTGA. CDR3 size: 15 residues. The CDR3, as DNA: TGTGCCAGCAGCTTAGGGACAACTGGGGCCAACGTCCTGACTTTC. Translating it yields CASSLGTTGANVLTF. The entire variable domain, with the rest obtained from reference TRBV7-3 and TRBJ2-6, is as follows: GAGVSQTPSNKVTEKGKYVELRCDPISGHTALYWYRQSLGQGPEFLIYFQGTGAADDSGLPNDRFFAVRPEGSVSTLKIQRTERGDSAVYLCASSLGTTGANVLTFGAGSRLTVL.

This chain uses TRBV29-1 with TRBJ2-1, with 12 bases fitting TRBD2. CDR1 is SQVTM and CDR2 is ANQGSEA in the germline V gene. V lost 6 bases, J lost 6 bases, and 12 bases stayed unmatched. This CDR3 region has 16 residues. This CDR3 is CSVILAGGASFNEQFF. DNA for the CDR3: TGCAGCGTCATACTAGCGGGGGGCGCTTCGTTCAATGAGCAGTTCTTC.

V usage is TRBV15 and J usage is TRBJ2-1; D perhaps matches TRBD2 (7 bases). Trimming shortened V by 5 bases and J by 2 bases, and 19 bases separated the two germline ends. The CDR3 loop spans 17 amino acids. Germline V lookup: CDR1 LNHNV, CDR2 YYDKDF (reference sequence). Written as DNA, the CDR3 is TGTGCCACCAGCGCCCGAGGGGGGGCCGGGCCCTACAATGAGCAGTTCTTC. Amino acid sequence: CATSARGGAGPYNEQFF.

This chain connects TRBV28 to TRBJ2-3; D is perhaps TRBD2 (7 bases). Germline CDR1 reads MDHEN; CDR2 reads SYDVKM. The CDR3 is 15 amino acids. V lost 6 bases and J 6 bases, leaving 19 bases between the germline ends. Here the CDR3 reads CASRGGGSAGDTQYF. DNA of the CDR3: TGTGCCAGCAGAGGGGGGGGCAGCGCCGGGGATACGCAGTATTTT.

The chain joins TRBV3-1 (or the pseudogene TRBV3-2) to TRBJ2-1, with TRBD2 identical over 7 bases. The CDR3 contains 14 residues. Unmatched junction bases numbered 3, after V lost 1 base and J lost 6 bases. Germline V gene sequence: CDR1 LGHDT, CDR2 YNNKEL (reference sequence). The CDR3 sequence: CASSQGTGGNEQFF. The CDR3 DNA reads TGTGCCAGCAGCCAAGGGACGGGAGGCAATGAGCAGTTCTTC.

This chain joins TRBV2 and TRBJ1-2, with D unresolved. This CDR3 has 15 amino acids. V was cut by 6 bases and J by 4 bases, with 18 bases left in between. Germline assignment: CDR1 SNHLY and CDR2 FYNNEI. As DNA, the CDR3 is TGTGCCAGCAGGAGTGAGCGCCGTCCCTTCTATGGCTACACCTTC. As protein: CASRSERRPFYGYTF.

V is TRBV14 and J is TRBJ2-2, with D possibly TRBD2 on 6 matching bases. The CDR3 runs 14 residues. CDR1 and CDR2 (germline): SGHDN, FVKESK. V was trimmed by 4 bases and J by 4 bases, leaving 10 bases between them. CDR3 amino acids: CASSRAGSTGELFF. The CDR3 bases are TGTGCCAGCAGCCGGGCCGGGAGCACCGGGGAGCTGTTTTTT.

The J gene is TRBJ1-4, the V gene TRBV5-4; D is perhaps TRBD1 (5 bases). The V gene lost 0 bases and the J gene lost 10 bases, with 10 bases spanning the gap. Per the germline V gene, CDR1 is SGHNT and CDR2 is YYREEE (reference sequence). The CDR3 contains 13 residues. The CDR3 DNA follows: TGTGCCAGCAGCTTGGGCGAGCAGGGAAAACTGTTTTTT. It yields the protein CASSLGEQGKLFF.

DNA for the CDR3: TGTGCCAGCCGCCGTAGACAGGCGGACAATGAGCAGTTCTTC. It codes for CASRRRQADNEQFF. The rearrangement uses TRBV2 and TRBJ2-1; possible D gene TRBD1, 6 bases. The CDR3 sequence is 14 residues long. Germline V gene sequence: CDR1 SNHLY, CDR2 FYNNEI. Trimming took off 8 bases at V and 5 bases at J, with 16 bases between the two ends.

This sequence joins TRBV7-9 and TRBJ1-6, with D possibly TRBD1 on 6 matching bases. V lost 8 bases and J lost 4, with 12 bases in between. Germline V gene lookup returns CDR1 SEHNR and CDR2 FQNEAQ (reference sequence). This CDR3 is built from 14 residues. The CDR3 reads CASGVDRYNSPLHF. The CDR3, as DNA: TGTGCCAGCGGGGTCGACAGGTATAATTCACCCCTCCACTTT.

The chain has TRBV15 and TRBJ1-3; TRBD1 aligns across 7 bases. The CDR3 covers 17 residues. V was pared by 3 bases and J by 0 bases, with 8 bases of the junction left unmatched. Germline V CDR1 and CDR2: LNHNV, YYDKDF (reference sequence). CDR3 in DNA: TGTGCCACCAGCAGCCGGGACAGTCAACTCTCTGGAAACACCATATATTTT. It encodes CATSSRDSQLSGNTIYF.

DNA for the CDR3: TGTGCCACCAGCAACTTTTGGGACAGCAACTATGGCTACACCTTC. Amino acids: CATSNFWDSNYGYTF. This chain uses TRBV15 with TRBJ1-2; TRBD1 matches 7 bases. The V gene's germline CDR1 is LNHNV and CDR2 YYDKDF (reference sequence). V gave up 4 bases and J gave up 2 bases; unmatched junction bases: 7. This CDR3 spans 15 amino acids.

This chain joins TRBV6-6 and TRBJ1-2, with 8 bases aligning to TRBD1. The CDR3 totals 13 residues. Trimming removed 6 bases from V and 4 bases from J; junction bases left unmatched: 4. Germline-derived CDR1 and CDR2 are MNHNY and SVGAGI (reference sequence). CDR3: CASSPGQVYGYTF. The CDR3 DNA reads TGTGCCAGCAGCCCGGGACAGGTCTATGGCTACACCTTC.

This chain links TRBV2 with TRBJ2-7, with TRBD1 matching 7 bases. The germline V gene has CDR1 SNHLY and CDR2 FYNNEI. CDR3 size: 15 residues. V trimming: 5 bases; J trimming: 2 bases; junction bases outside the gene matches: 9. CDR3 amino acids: CASSSRDSRPYEQYF. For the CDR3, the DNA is TGTGCCAGCAGTTCCCGGGACAGTCGACCCTACGAGCAGTACTTC.

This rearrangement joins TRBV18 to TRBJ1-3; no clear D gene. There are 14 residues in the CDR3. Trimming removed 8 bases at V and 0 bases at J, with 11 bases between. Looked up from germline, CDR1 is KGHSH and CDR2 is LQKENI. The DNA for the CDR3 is TGTGCCAGCAACCCTACTCTCTCTGGAAACACCATATATTTT. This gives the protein CASNPTLSGNTIYF.

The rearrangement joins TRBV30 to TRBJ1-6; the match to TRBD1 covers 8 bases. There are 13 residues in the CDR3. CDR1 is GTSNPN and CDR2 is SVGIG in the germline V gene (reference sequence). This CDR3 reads CAILTGAGSPLHF. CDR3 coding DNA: TGTGCGATATTGACAGGGGCGGGATCACCCCTCCACTTT.

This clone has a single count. DNA for the CDR3: TGTGCCAGCAGTTCTATTTCGCCTGGCCTCCACGGGACAGGGGAAATAGAAACGAACTATGGCTACACCTTC. Its protein product is CASSSISPGLHGTGEIETNYGYTF. This chain joins TRBV28 and TRBJ1-2; 10 nucleotides match TRBD1. The CDR3 totals 24 residues. Germline V gene sequence: CDR1 MDHEN, CDR2 SYDVKM. Germline trimming cut 4 bases from V and 2 bases from J; bases unmatched to any gene: 31.

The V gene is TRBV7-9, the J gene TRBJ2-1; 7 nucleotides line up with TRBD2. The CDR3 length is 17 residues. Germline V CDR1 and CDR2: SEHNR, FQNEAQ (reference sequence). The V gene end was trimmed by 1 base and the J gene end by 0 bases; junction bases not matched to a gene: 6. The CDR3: CASSLGTSSHSYNEQFF. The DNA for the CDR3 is TGTGCCAGCAGCTTAGGGACTAGTTCCCACTCCTACAATGAGCAGTTCTTC.

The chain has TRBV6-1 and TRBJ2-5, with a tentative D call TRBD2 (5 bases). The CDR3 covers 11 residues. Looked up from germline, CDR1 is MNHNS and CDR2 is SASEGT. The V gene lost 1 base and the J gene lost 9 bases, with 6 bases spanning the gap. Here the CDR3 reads CASSEVGAQYF. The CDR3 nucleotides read TGTGCCAGCAGTGAAGTGGGAGCCCAGTACTTC.

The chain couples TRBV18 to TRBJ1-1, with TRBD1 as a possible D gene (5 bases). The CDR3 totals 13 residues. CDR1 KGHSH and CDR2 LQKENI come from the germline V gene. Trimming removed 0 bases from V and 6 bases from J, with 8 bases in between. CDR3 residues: CASSPPGVSEAFF. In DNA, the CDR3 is TGTGCCAGCTCACCACCAGGGGTCTCTGAAGCTTTCTTT.